The rows below give T cell receptor beta chains drawn from one sample of a study of blood T cell repertoires in COVID-19. Sequencing used immunoSEQ multiplex PCR; TCRdb keeps in-frame clones, though not all of them. The sample has more than 150,000 clones; 65% to 90% are singletons. The sample taken for sequencing was peripheral blood. Receptors originate from a man in his fifties or sixties with acute or convalescent COVID-19. Both conserved end residues are part of each CDR3. A D gene is named only where the DNA matches it firmly. Clone size is stated in some rows and not others, as once, few, many or a class when expanded.

V	size	J	D	DNA	CDR3
TRBV21-1	NA	TRBJ2-2	NA	TGTGCCAGCAGCCCGCTCAACAGGGGTAGCACCGGGGAGCTGTTTTTT	CASSPLNRGSTGELFF
TRBV28	NA	TRBJ1-2	TRBD1	TGTGCCAGCAGTTTGGGACAGGGGGCATATGGCTACACCTTC	CASSLGQGAYGYTF
TRBV9	NA	TRBJ2-7	TRBD2	TGTGCCAGGACTCCGGGACTAGCGATCCACGAGCAGTACTTC	CARTPGLAIHEQYF
TRBV6-1	NA	TRBJ2-1	TRBD2	TGTGCCAGCAGTGTAGCGGGAGGGTACAATGAGCAGTTCTTC	CASSVAGGYNEQFF
TRBV28	NA	TRBJ2-7	TRBD2	TGTGCCAGCAGCCGCGGGAGGGCCTACGAGCAGTACTTC	CASSRGRAYEQYF
TRBV15	NA	TRBJ2-2	TRBD2	TGTGCCACCGGTCTAGCGGGAGGTGATCTCGGGGAGCTGTTTTTT	CATGLAGGDLGELFF
TRBV6-6	NA	TRBJ2-3	NA	TGTGCCAGCAGCCCCGGGGATAGCACAGATACGCAGTATTTT	CASSPGDSTDTQYF
TRBV15	once	TRBJ2-1	TRBD1	TGTGCCACCAGCAGAGCCACCAACAGGGGAAATGAGCAGTTCTTC	CATSRATNRGNEQFF
TRBV27	NA	TRBJ2-1	NA	TGTGCCAGCAGTTTATTTGGGACTCAGAATGAGCAGTTCTTC	CASSLFGTQNEQFF
TRBV7-9	NA	TRBJ2-7	NA	TGTGCCAGCAGCTTAAATTGGCACGAGCAGTACTTC	CASSLNWHEQYF
TRBV19	NA	TRBJ1-1	NA	TGTGCCAGTAGTCTTGGGACACAGAACACTGAAGCTTTCTTT	CASSLGTQNTEAFF
TRBV7-2	NA	TRBJ2-4	TRBD1	TGTGCCAGCAGCCAAAGACAGGGCGGTAACATTCAGTACTTC	CASSQRQGGNIQYF
TRBV23-1	NA	TRBJ2-1	NA	TGCGCCAGCAGTCAAACGTCGGGGAGGAATGAGCAGTTCTTC	CASSQTSGRNEQFF
TRBV12-3/TRBV12-4	NA	TRBJ1-2	NA	TGTGCCAGCAGTTTAGGCGGGTACTATGGCTACACCTTC	CASSLGGYYGYTF
TRBV27	NA	TRBJ2-2	NA	TGTGCCAGCAGTCCGTTTAGCGGAGCCCCCGGGGAGCTGTTTTTT	CASSPFSGAPGELFF